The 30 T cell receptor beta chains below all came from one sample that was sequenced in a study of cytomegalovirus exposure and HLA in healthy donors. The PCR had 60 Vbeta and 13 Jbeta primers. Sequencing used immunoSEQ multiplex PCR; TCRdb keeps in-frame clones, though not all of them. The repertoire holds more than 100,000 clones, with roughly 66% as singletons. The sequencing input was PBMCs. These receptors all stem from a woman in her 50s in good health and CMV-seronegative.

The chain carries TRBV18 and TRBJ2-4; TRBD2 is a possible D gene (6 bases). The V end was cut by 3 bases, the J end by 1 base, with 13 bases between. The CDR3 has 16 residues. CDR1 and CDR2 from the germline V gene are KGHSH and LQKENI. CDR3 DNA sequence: TGTGCCAGCTCACCCGGGGGTCGGTTGGCCAAAAACATTCAGTACTTC. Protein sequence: CASSPGGRLAKNIQYF.

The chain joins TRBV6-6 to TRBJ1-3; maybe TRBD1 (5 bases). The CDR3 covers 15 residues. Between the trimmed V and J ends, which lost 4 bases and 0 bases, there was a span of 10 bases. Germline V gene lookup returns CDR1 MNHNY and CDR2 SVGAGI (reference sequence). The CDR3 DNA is TGTGCCAGCAGTTCCTTGGGACTCTCTGGAAACACCATATATTTT. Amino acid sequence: CASSSLGLSGNTIYF.

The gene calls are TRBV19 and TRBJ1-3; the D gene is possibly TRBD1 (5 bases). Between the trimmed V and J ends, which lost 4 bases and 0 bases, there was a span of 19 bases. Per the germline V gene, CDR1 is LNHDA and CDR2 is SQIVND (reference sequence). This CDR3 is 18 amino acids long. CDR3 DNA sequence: TGTGCCAGTAGTAGTCGTCTGGGGACTCAGAGCTCTGGAAACACCATATATTTT. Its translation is CASSSRLGTQSSGNTIYF.

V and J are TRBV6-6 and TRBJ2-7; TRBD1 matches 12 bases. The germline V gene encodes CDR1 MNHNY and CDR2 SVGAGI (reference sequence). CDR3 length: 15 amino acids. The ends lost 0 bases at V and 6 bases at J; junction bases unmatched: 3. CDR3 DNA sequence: TGTGCCAGCAGTTACTCCCGGGACAGGGGGCGCGAGCAGTACTTC. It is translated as CASSYSRDRGREQYF.

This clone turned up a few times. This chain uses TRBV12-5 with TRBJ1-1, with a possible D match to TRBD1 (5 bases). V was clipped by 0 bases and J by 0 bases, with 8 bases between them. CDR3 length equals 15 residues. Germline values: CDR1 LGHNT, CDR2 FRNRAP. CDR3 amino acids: CASGLVLTVNTEAFF. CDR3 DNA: TGTGCTAGTGGTTTGGTACTGACAGTGAACACTGAAGCTTTCTTT. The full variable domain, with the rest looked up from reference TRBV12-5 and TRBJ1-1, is DARVTQTPRHKVTEMGQEVTMRCQPILGHNTVFWYRQTMMQGLELLAYFRNRAPLDDSGMPKDRFSAEMPDATLATLKIQPSEPRDSAVYFCASGLVLTVNTEAFFGQGTRLTVV.

The CDR3 loop reads CASSLVAGGPLDTQYF. Here the CDR3 DNA reads TGTGCCAGCAGCTTGGTTGCGGGGGGGCCATTGGATACGCAGTATTTT. The genes are TRBV5-4 and TRBJ2-3, with TRBD2 matching 9 bases. CDR1 is SGHNT and CDR2 is YYREEE in the germline V gene (reference sequence). V lost 0 bases to trimming and J lost 6 bases; unmatched junction nucleotides: 8. The CDR3 totals 16 residues.

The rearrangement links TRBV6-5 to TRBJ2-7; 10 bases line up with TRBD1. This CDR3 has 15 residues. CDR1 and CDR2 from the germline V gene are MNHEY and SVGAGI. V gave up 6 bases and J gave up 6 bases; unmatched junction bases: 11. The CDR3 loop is CASRFSGTGVTEQYF. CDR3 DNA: TGTGCCAGCAGATTCTCCGGGACAGGGGTGACCGAGCAGTACTTC.

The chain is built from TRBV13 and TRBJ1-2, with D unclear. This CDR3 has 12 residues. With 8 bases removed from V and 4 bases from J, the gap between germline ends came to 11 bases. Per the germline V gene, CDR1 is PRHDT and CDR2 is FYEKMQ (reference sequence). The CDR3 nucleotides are TGTGCCAGCCGTCAGTCTCCCTATGGCTACACCTTC. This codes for CASRQSPYGYTF.

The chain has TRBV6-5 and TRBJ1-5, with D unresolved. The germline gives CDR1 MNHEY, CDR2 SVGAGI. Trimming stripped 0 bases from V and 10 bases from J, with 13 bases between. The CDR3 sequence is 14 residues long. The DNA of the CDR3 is TGTGCCAGCAGTTACTCGCGGGAGGTGGGACCCCAGCATTTT. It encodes CASSYSREVGPQHF.

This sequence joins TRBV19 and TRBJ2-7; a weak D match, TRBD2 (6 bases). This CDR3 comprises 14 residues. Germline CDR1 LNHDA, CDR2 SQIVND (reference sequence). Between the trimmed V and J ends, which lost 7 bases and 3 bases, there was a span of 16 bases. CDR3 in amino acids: CASTGPRDSYEQYF. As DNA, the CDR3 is TGTGCCAGTACAGGGCCGCGGGATAGCTACGAGCAGTACTTC. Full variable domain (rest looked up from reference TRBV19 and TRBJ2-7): DGGITQSPKYLFRKEGQNVTLSCEQNLNHDAMYWYRQDPGQGLRLIYYSQIVNDFQKGDIAEGYSVSREKKESFPLTVTSAQKNPTAFYLCASTGPRDSYEQYFGPGTRLTVT.

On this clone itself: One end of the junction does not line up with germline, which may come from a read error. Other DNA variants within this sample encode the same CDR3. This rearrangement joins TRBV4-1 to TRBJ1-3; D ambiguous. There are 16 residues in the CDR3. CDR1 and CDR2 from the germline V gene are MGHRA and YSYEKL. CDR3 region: CASSQGEHFSGNTIYF. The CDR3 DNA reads TGCGCCAGCAGCCAAGGGGAGCACTTCTCTGGCAACACCATATATTTT.

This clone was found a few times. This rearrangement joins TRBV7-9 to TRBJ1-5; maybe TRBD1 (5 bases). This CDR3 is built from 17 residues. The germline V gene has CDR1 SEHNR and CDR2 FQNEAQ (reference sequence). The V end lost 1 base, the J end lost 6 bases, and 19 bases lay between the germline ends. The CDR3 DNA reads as TGTGCCAGCAGCTTAGGCTGGGGCCGCCGTTTTGGTCAGCCCCAGCATTTT. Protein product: CASSLGWGRRFGQPQHF.

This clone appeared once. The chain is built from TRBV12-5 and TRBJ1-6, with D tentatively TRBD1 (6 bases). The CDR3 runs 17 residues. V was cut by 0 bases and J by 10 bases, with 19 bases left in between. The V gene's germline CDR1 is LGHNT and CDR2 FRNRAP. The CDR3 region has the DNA TGTGCTAGTGGTTTGGTCCATGCAGGGGTACCTATCTCACCCCTCCACTTT. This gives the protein CASGLVHAGVPISPLHF.

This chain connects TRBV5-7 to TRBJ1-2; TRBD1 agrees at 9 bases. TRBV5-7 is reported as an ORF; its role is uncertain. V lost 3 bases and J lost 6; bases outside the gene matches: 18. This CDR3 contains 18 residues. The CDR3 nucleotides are TGTGCCAGCAGCTCTATCGAGTCGGGGACAGGGCTCTTTAATGGCTACACCTTC. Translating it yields CASSSIESGTGLFNGYTF.

CDR3 residues: CASRTGRNEKLFF. The CDR3 DNA reads TGCGCCAGCCGGACAGGGAGAAATGAAAAACTGTTTTTT. The chain combines TRBV5-1 with TRBJ1-4; 8 nucleotides agree with TRBD1. This CDR3 region has 13 residues. CDR1 and CDR2 (germline): SGHRS, YFSETQ. J was trimmed by 5 bases and V by 7 bases; bases with no gene match: 4.

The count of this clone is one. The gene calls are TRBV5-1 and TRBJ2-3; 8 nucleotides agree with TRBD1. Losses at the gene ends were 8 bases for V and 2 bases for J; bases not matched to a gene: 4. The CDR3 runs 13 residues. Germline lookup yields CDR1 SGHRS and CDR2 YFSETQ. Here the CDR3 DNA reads TGCGCCAGTACAGGGGGATCCACAGATACGCAGTATTTT. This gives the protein CASTGGSTDTQYF.

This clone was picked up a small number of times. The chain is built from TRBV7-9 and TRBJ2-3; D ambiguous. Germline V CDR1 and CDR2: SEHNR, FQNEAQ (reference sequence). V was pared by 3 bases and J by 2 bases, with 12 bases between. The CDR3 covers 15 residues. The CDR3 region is CASSLLTSFTDTQYF. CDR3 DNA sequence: TGTGCCAGCAGCTTGCTTACTTCTTTCACAGATACGCAGTATTTT.

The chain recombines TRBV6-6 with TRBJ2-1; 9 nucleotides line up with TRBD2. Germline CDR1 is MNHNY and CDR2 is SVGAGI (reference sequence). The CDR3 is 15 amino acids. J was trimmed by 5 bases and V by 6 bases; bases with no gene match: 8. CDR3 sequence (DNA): TGTGCCAGCAGCCCCGGGACTAGCCTGAACAATGAGCAGTTCTTC. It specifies CASSPGTSLNNEQFF.

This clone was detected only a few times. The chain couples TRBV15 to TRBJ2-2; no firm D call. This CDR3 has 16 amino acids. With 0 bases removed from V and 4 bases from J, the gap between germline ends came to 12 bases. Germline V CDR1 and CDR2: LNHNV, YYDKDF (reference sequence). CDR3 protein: CATSRDGYAGTGELFF. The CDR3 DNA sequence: TGTGCCACCAGCAGAGATGGTTACGCCGGCACCGGGGAGCTGTTTTTT.

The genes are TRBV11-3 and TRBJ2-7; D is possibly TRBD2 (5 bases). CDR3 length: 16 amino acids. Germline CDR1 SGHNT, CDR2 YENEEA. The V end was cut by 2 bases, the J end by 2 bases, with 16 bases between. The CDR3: CASSLYGEGPTYEQYF. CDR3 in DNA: TGTGCCAGCAGCTTATATGGAGAGGGCCCTACCTACGAGCAGTACTTC.

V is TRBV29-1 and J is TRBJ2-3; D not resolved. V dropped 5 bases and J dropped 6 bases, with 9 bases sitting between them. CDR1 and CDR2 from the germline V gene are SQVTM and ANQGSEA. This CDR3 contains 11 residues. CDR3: CSVSQVDTQYF. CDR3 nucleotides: TGCAGCGTTTCTCAGGTCGATACGCAGTATTTT.

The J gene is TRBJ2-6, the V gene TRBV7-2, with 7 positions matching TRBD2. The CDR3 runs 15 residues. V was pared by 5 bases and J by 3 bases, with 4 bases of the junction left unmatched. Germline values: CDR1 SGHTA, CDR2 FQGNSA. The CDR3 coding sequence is TGTGCCAGCAGCCCGTCGGGGGGTGGGGCCAACGTCCTGACTTTC. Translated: CASSPSGGGANVLTF.

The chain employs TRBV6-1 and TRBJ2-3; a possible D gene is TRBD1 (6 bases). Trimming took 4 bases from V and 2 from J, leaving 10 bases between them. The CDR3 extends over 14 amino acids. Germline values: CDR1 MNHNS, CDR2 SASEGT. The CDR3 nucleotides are TGTGCCAGCAGTGGTGGGGGCCCCACAGATACGCAGTATTTT. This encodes CASSGGGPTDTQYF.

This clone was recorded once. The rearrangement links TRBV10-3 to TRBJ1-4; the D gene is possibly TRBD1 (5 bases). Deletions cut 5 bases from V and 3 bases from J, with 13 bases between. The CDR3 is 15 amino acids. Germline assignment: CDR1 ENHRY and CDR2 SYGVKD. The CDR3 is CAISSQGRANEKLFF. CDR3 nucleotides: TGTGCCATCAGTTCCCAGGGAAGGGCTAATGAAAAACTGTTTTTT.

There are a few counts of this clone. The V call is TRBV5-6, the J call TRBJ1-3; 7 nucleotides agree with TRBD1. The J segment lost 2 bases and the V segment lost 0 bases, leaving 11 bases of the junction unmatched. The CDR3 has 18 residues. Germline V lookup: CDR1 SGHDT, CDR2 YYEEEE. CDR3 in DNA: TGTGCCAGCAGCTTGGAGGGTGCAGGGGGTCCTGCTGGAAACACCATATATTTT. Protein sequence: CASSLEGAGGPAGNTIYF.

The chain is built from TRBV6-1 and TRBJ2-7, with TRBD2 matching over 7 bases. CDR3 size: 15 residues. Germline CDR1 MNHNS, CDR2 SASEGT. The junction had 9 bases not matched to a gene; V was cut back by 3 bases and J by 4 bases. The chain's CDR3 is CASSEGEGYFYEQYF. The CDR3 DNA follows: TGTGCCAGCAGTGAGGGGGAGGGCTACTTTTACGAGCAGTACTTC.

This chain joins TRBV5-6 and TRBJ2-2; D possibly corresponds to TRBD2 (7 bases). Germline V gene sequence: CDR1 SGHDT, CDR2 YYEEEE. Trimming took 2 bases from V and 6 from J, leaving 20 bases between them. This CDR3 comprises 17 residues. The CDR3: CASSFGGRGARAGELFF. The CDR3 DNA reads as TGTGCCAGCAGCTTTGGGGGCCGGGGGGCTAGGGCCGGGGAGCTGTTTTTT.

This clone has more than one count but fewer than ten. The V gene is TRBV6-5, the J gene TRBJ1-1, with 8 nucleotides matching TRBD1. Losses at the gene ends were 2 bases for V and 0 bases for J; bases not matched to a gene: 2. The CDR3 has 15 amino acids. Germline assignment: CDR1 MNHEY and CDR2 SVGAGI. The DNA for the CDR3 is TGTGCCAGCAGTTACCGGACAGGGTTGAACACTGAAGCTTTCTTT. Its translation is CASSYRTGLNTEAFF.

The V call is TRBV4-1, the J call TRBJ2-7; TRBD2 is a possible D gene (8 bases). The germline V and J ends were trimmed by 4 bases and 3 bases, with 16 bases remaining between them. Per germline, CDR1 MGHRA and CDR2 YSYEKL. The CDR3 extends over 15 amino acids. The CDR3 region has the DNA TGCGCCAGCAGCCTTTTAGCGGGGACAGACTACGAGCAGTACTTC. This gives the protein CASSLLAGTDYEQYF.

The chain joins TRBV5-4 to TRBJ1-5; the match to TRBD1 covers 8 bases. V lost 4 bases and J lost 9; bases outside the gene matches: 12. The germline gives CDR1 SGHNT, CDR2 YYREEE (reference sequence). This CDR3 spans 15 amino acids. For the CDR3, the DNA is TGTGCCAGCAGCGCCGGGACAGGAGAACATGGGCCCCAGCATTTT. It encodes CASSAGTGEHGPQHF. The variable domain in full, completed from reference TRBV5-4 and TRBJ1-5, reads ETGVTQSPTHLIKTRGQQVTLRCSSQSGHNTVSWYQQALGQGPQFIFQYYREEENGRGNFPPRFSGLQFPNYSSELNVNALELDDSALYLCASSAGTGEHGPQHFGDGTRLSIL.